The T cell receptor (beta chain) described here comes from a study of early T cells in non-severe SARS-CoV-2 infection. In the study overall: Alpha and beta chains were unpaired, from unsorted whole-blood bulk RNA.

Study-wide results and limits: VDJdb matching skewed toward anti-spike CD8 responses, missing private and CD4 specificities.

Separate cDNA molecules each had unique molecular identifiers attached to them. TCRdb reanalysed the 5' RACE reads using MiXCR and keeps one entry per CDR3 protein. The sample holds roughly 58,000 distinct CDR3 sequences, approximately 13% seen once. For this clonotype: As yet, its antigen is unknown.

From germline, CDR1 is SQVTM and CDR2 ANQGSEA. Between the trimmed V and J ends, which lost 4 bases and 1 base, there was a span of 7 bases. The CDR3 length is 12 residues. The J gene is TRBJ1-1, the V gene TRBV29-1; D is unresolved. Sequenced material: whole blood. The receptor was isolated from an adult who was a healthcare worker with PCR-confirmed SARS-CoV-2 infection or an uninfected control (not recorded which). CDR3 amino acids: CSVGTANTEAFF. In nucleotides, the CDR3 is TGCAGCGTTGGAACAGCGAACACTGAAGCTTTCTTT.